A single sample is the source of the 8 T cell receptor beta chains below, sequenced in a study of blood T cell repertoires in COVID-19. Some clones are missing from TCRdb's copy, which holds only in-frame ones; the method was immunoSEQ multiplex PCR. There are approximately 300,000 clones in the sample; approximately 91% occur only once, and 5.2% lies in the top ten. Sequencing was done on a sample of PBMCs or T cells enriched from blood (not recorded which). The receptors originated from a man in his fifties or sixties who had recovered from COVID-19.

The genes are TRBV19 and TRBJ1-5, with 11 bases matching TRBD1. With V trimmed by 1 base and J by 5 bases, 1 base remained unmatched. The CDR3 sequence is 15 residues long. Per the germline V gene, CDR1 is LNHDA and CDR2 is SQIVND (reference sequence). The CDR3 sequence: CASSIGTGGDQPQHF. The CDR3 DNA is TGTGCCAGTAGTATAGGGACAGGGGGCGATCAGCCCCAGCATTTT. Based on the CDR3 plus reference TRBV19 and TRBJ1-5, the full variable domain is DGGITQSPKYLFRKEGQNVTLSCEQNLNHDAMYWYRQDPGQGLRLIYYSQIVNDFQKGDIAEGYSVSREKKESFPLTVTSAQKNPTAFYLCASSIGTGGDQPQHFGDGTRLSIL.

The CDR3, as DNA: TGTGCCAGCAGCTTAGGTTTGAGAGGGACTAGCGGTTATTACAATGAGCAGTTCTTC. Protein product: CASSLGLRGTSGYYNEQFF. The chain joins TRBV11-2 to TRBJ2-1; 11 bases are a match to TRBD2. This CDR3 is built from 19 residues. The V gene's germline CDR1 is SGHAT and CDR2 FQNNGV. V lost 1 base and J lost 4; bases outside the gene matches: 12.

The CDR3 is CASSFDSLAETQYF. CDR3 DNA: TGTGCCAGCAGCTTTGACTCCCTCGCGGAGACCCAGTACTTC. The chain has TRBV7-9 and TRBJ2-5; D gene ambiguous. Germline V gene data show CDR1 as SEHNR and CDR2 as FQNEAQ (reference sequence). Trimming stripped 3 bases from V and 5 bases from J, with 13 bases between. The CDR3 length is 14 residues.

The rearrangement joins TRBV5-1 to TRBJ2-4; 9 positions agree with TRBD2. Germline V gives CDR1 SGHRS, CDR2 YFSETQ. V shed 4 bases and J 2 bases; nucleotides not matched to a gene: 13. This CDR3 comprises 18 residues. DNA for the CDR3: TGCGCCAGCAGCACCCGGTCCCTAGCGGGGATAACCAAAAACATTCAGTACTTC. The encoded protein is CASSTRSLAGITKNIQYF.

V gene TRBV30 combines with J gene TRBJ1-2; 8 bases align to TRBD1. Per germline, CDR1 GTSNPN and CDR2 SVGIG (reference sequence). The CDR3 is 13 residues long. Germline trimming cut 8 bases from V and 1 base from J; bases unmatched to any gene: 6. DNA of the CDR3: TGTGCCCGTGAGGACAGGGATAACTATGGCTACACCTTC. Translating it yields CAREDRDNYGYTF. The full variable domain, completed using reference TRBV30 and TRBJ1-2, is SQTIHQWPATLVQPVGSPLSLECTVEGTSNPNLYWYRQAAGRGLQLLFYSVGIGQISSEVPQNLSASRPQDRQFILSSKKLLLSDSGFYLCAREDRDNYGYTFGSGTRLTVV.

This chain links TRBV24-1 with TRBJ2-1; D possibly corresponds to TRBD1 (6 bases). V lost 1 base and J 3 bases, leaving 9 bases between the germline ends. Germline values: CDR1 KGHDR, CDR2 SFDVKD. The CDR3 spans 15 residues. CDR3 region: CATSDLRGNYNEQFF. CDR3 coding DNA: TGTGCCACCAGTGATTTAAGGGGGAACTACAATGAGCAGTTCTTC.

The chain joins TRBV19 to TRBJ1-4; no definite D call. The germline V gene has CDR1 LNHDA and CDR2 SQIVND (reference sequence). Trimming removed 5 bases at V and 2 bases at J, with 9 bases between. The CDR3 length is 14 residues. The CDR3 coding sequence is TGTGCCAGTAGTGGCCGTATCACTAATGAAAAACTGTTTTTT. Residues: CASSGRITNEKLFF.

V usage is TRBV9 and J usage is TRBJ1-1, with D uncertain. V was cut by 4 bases and J by 0 bases, with 10 bases left in between. Germline V gene lookup returns CDR1 SGDLS and CDR2 YYNGEE. CDR3 length: 14 residues. CDR3 nucleotide sequence: TGTGCCAGCAGCTCCGAACCAGTGAACACTGAAGCTTTCTTT. It specifies CASSSEPVNTEAFF. Full variable domain (rest looked up from reference TRBV9 and TRBJ1-1): DSGVTQTPKHLITATGQRVTLRCSPRSGDLSVYWYQQSLDQGLQFLIQYYNGEERAKGNILERFSAQQFPDLHSELNLSSLELGDSALYFCASSSEPVNTEAFFGQGTRLTVV.